This T cell receptor (beta chain) was captured in a study of blood T cell repertoires in COVID-19. Study-wide context: Samples representing acute and convalescent COVID-19 were sourced from the United States, Italy and Spain. From T cells, B-cell-depleted T cells, or PBMCs came the material, which was cDNA or gDNA.

Germline values: CDR1 SGDLS, CDR2 YYNGEE. Trimming at V came to 0 bases and at J to 2 bases, leaving 4 bases not matched to a gene. The CDR3 contains 16 residues. Authors' analysis steps: How many nucleated cells were present was estimated from reference gene primer amplification. Assay used: immunoSEQ multiplex PCR; TCRdb lists only in-frame clones, some missing. The V and J calls and clone size are taken from that table; D and trimming were inferred from the DNA. The repertoire has approximately 130,000 clones, around 79% of them found once; the top ten carry 20% to 25%. Sequencing was carried out using peripheral blood. The chain couples TRBV9 to TRBJ2-3; 9 nucleotides align to TRBD2. This TCR was recovered from a man older than 75 with acute or convalescent COVID-19. CDR3 residues: CASSVGASGNTDTQYF. The CDR3, as DNA: TGTGCCAGCAGCGTAGGGGCTAGCGGGAACACAGATACGCAGTATTTT.